The 31 T cell receptor beta chains in this list originate from one sample, sequenced in a study of OX40 agonist ivuxolimab in advanced cancers. Sequencing used immunoSEQ multiplex PCR; TCRdb keeps in-frame clones, though not all of them. The sample shows around 90,000 clones, 91% of them seen only once. The source was CD4+ or CD8+ T cells sorted from blood, collected in a trial of the OX40 agonist ivuxolimab. The source of these receptors is an adult with an advanced solid tumor such as melanoma, head and neck, liver or kidney cancer.

This clone occurred once. The chain joins TRBV5-1 to TRBJ2-5, with D possibly called TRBD1 or TRBD2 (6 bases each). Germline lookup yields CDR1 SGHRS and CDR2 YFSETQ. The CDR3 covers 15 residues. The germline V and J ends were trimmed by 3 bases and 5 bases, with 17 bases remaining between them. This chain's CDR3 is CASSWGGGRKETQYF. DNA for the CDR3: TGCGCCAGCAGCTGGGGTGGGGGGCGGAAGGAGACCCAGTACTTC.

The gene calls are TRBV10-3 and TRBJ2-7; D is unclear. Trimming removed 4 bases from V and 4 bases from J, with 8 bases in between. The CDR3 loop spans 12 amino acids. CDR1 ENHRY and CDR2 SYGVKD come from the germline V gene. DNA of the CDR3: TGTGCCATCAGTGGAGATGGGTACGAGCAGTACTTC. Translation gives CAISGDGYEQYF.

The chain carries TRBV5-5 and TRBJ2-7, with TRBD1 matching over 9 bases. The germline V gene has CDR1 SGHKS and CDR2 YYEKEE (reference sequence). The J segment lost 3 bases and the V segment lost 4 bases, leaving 11 bases of the junction unmatched. The CDR3 has 16 residues. DNA of the CDR3: TGTGCCAGCAGCGGAGACAGGGGGAGGGGTATCTACGAGCAGTACTTC. Translation gives CASSGDRGRGIYEQYF.

The chain uses TRBV7-2 and TRBJ1-2; no definite D call. With 0 bases removed from V and 8 bases from J, the gap between germline ends came to 10 bases. The CDR3 is 13 amino acids. Germline CDR1 and CDR2: SGHTA and FQGNSA. The CDR3 sequence: CASSLAGLGGYTF. For the CDR3, the DNA is TGTGCCAGCAGCTTAGCCGGTTTGGGAGGCTACACCTTC.

This CDR3 is CASSQMDRGINQPQHF. CDR3 DNA: TGCGCCAGCAGCCAAATGGACAGGGGAATCAATCAGCCCCAGCATTTT. The chain has TRBV4-1 and TRBJ1-5; 9 nucleotides agree with TRBD1. J lost 3 bases, V lost 2 bases, and 5 bases had no gene match. The CDR3 contains 16 residues. CDR1 MGHRA and CDR2 YSYEKL come from the germline V gene.

J is TRBJ2-7 and V is TRBV19; 10 nucleotides agree with TRBD1. Germline CDR1 LNHDA, CDR2 SQIVND (reference sequence). There are 14 residues in the CDR3. The ends lost 7 bases at V and 2 bases at J; junction bases unmatched: 5. The CDR3 sequence: CASNMGQGTYEQYF. In nucleotides, the CDR3 is TGTGCCAGTAATATGGGACAGGGGACCTACGAGCAGTACTTC.

The genes are TRBV14 and TRBJ2-7; the D gene is possibly TRBD2 (5 bases). Trimming left V 4 bases short and J 2 bases short, with 9 bases between. The CDR3 runs 13 residues. Germline V gene lookup returns CDR1 SGHDN and CDR2 FVKESK. The DNA of the CDR3 is TGTGCCAGCAGCCTAGGACTCCCCTACGAGCAGTACTTC. Amino acid sequence: CASSLGLPYEQYF. The whole variable domain, filled in from reference TRBV14 and TRBJ2-7, reads EAGVTQFPSHSVIEKGQTVTLRCDPISGHDNLYWYRRVMGKEIKFLLHFVKESKQDESGMPNNRFLAERTGGTYSTLKVQPAELEDSGVYFCASSLGLPYEQYFGPGTRLTVT.

This clone appeared a few times. The chain carries TRBV2 and TRBJ2-7, with 8 bases lining up with TRBD2. Germline CDR1 reads SNHLY; CDR2 reads FYNNEI. This CDR3 comprises 13 residues. The J segment lost 6 bases and the V segment lost 5 bases, leaving 6 bases of the junction unmatched. Here the CDR3 reads CASSPRGGAEQYF. Here the CDR3 DNA reads TGTGCCAGCAGTCCCCGGGGGGGGGCCGAGCAGTACTTC. The variable domain in full, completed from reference TRBV2 and TRBJ2-7, reads EPEVTQTPSHQVTQMGQEVILRCVPISNHLYFYWYRQILGQKVEFLVSFYNNEISEKSEIFDDQFSVERPDGSNFTLKIRSTKLEDSAMYFCASSPRGGAEQYFGPGTRLTVT.

The rearrangement links TRBV9 to TRBJ2-1, with TRBD2 as a possible D gene (6 bases). The CDR3 length is 16 residues. Per the germline V gene, CDR1 is SGDLS and CDR2 is YYNGEE. Trimming left V 3 bases short and J 6 bases short, with 19 bases between. CDR3 bases: TGTGCCAGCAGCGCGAGCCTCTGGACTATAGGCAATGAGCAGTTCTTC. Protein: CASSASLWTIGNEQFF.

V usage is TRBV6-6 and J usage is TRBJ1-1; 7 bases match TRBD1. There are 13 residues in the CDR3. The germline CDR1 and CDR2 sequences are MNHNY and SVGAGI (reference sequence). After removal of 5 bases from V and 11 bases from J, the junction contained 11 bases not matched to a gene. CDR3 loop: CASSATGVGGAFF. The CDR3 bases are TGTGCCAGCAGTGCAACAGGGGTGGGGGGTGCTTTCTTT.

The chain combines TRBV7-6 with TRBJ2-7; TRBD1 is a possible D gene (5 bases). The CDR3 totals 14 residues. CDR1 and CDR2 from the germline V gene are SGHVS and FNYEAQ. The V gene lost 3 bases and the J gene lost 6 bases, with 15 bases spanning the gap. The CDR3 sequence is CASSFRPGSGEQYF. The CDR3 DNA is TGTGCCAGCAGCTTTCGTCCAGGGTCCGGCGAGCAGTACTTC.

The DNA of the CDR3 is TGTGCCAGCAGCTGGAATACAGGGGTTTCGGAGACCCAGTACTTC. Amino acids: CASSWNTGVSETQYF. The chain links TRBV7-9 to TRBJ2-5; 7 bases are a match to TRBD1. This CDR3 comprises 15 residues. The germline gives CDR1 SEHNR, CDR2 FQNEAQ (reference sequence). Germline trimming cut 4 bases from V and 5 bases from J; bases unmatched to any gene: 10.

This clone was counted a single time. The chain couples TRBV5-1 to TRBJ2-2, with TRBD1 identical over 7 bases. CDR3 size: 15 residues. Germline V gene sequence: CDR1 SGHRS, CDR2 YFSETQ. Trimming took 1 base from V and 4 from J; bases not matched to a gene: 4. This CDR3 reads CASSLSTGATGELFF. The CDR3 DNA is TGCGCCAGCAGCTTGTCTACAGGGGCCACCGGGGAGCTGTTTTTT.

The CDR3 spells CASSLQGMNTEAFF. The CDR3 DNA reads TGTGCCAGCAGCTTACAGGGAATGAACACTGAAGCTTTCTTT. The chain has TRBV7-2 and TRBJ1-1; possible D gene TRBD1, 5 bases. CDR3 size: 14 residues. Germline assignment: CDR1 SGHTA and CDR2 FQGNSA. V dropped 2 bases and J dropped 0 bases, with 7 bases sitting between them.

V is TRBV28 and J is TRBJ1-5; weak D call: TRBD1 (5 bases). The CDR3 loop spans 12 amino acids. The V end was cut by 7 bases, the J end by 5 bases, with 9 bases between. Germline CDR1 reads MDHEN; CDR2 reads SYDVKM. The CDR3 DNA reads as TGTGCCAGCACCGACAGAGATCAGCCCCAGCATTTT. Its protein is CASTDRDQPQHF.

This clone showed up just once. V is TRBV9 and J is TRBJ2-3; possibly TRBD2 for D (6 bases). The V end lost 0 bases, the J end lost 7 bases, and 12 bases lay between the germline ends. This CDR3 is 14 amino acids long. CDR1 is SGDLS, CDR2 YYNGEE, per germline. The CDR3 sequence is CASSVAGALYTQYF. CDR3 in DNA: TGTGCCAGCAGCGTAGCGGGAGCTTTATATACGCAGTATTTT.

V and J are TRBV18 and TRBJ1-5; D is possibly TRBD1 (6 bases). Trimming took off 5 bases at V and 6 bases at J, with 11 bases between the two ends. The CDR3 length is 13 residues. Germline V lookup: CDR1 KGHSH, CDR2 LQKENI. CDR3 DNA sequence: TGTGCCAGCTCATCGGACAGCTTTCAGCCCCAGCATTTT. This codes for CASSSDSFQPQHF.

The chain employs TRBV28 and TRBJ1-5; D remains unclear. This CDR3 region has 14 residues. CDR1 is MDHEN, CDR2 SYDVKM, per germline. Between the trimmed V and J ends, which lost 2 bases and 3 bases, there was a span of 8 bases. The CDR3 DNA is TGTGCCAGCAGTTTACTCCAAAACAATCAGCCCCAGCATTTT. Protein product: CASSLLQNNQPQHF.

The genes are TRBV28 and TRBJ2-5, with 12 bases identical to TRBD2. J was trimmed by 0 bases and V by 6 bases; bases with no gene match: 8. The CDR3 contains 17 residues. Looked up from germline, CDR1 is MDHEN and CDR2 is SYDVKM. CDR3 nucleotides: TGTGCCAGCAGCCTTCCCGGACTAGCGGGGAACCAAGAGACCCAGTACTTC. It specifies CASSLPGLAGNQETQYF. The full variable domain, in which reference TRBV28 and TRBJ2-5 provide the parts outside the CDR3, is DVKVTQSSRYLVKRTGEKVFLECVQDMDHENMFWYRQDPGLGLRLIYFSYDVKMKEKGDIPEGYSVSREKKERFSLILESASTNQTSMYLCASSLPGLAGNQETQYFGPGTRLLVL.

The chain employs TRBV28 and TRBJ2-7, with TRBD1 matching 12 bases. The CDR3 extends over 15 amino acids. The V gene's germline CDR1 is MDHEN and CDR2 SYDVKM. Trimming took 5 bases from V and 7 from J; bases not matched to a gene: 9. The CDR3 DNA sequence: TGTGCCAGCAGTGCTCCGGGACAGGGGGCGCGGGAGCAGTACTTC. This encodes CASSAPGQGAREQYF.

This chain connects TRBV19 to TRBJ1-5; D perhaps matches TRBD1 (5 bases). The CDR3 has 17 amino acids. Germline CDR1 reads LNHDA; CDR2 reads SQIVND (reference sequence). Trimming cost V 5 bases and J 0 bases, with 17 bases left between them. The CDR3 region is CASSSQGRTYSNQPQHF. CDR3 nucleotide sequence: TGTGCCAGTAGTTCTCAGGGAAGGACATATAGCAATCAGCCCCAGCATTTT.

The gene calls are TRBV18 and TRBJ2-5; 10 nucleotides align to TRBD2. The CDR3 consists of 15 residues. V dropped 3 bases and J dropped 5; count of bases not matched to a gene: 6. Germline loops: CDR1 KGHSH, CDR2 LQKENI. In DNA, the CDR3 is TGTGCCAGCTCACCGCTAGCGGGAGAGCAGGAGACCCAGTACTTC. The encoded protein is CASSPLAGEQETQYF.

This clone was recorded only once. The chain couples TRBV11-2 to TRBJ1-5; 7 bases agree with TRBD1. The CDR3 length is 15 residues. Unmatched junction bases numbered 5, after V lost 5 bases and J lost 1 base. The germline CDR1 and CDR2 sequences are SGHAT and FQNNGV. CDR3 sequence: CASSPRTGSNQPQHF. The CDR3 nucleotides are TGTGCCAGCAGCCCGCGGACAGGAAGCAATCAGCCCCAGCATTTT.

This clone was detected a few times. This chain uses TRBV19 with TRBJ1-1; D ambiguous. Trimming removed 11 bases from V and 8 bases from J, with 6 bases in between. CDR1 is LNHDA and CDR2 is SQIVND in the germline V gene (reference sequence). This CDR3 region has 8 residues. The CDR3 spells CADPEAFF. In nucleotides, the CDR3 is TGTGCCGACCCGGAAGCTTTCTTT.

This clone appeared once. The chain combines TRBV4-3 with TRBJ2-1, with 10 bases identical to TRBD1. This CDR3 contains 17 residues. Germline-derived CDR1 and CDR2 are LGHNA and YSLEER. J gave up 6 bases and V 0 bases, and 8 bases lay outside the gene matches. CDR3 residues: CASSQDWGQGRSNEQFF. CDR3 nucleotides: TGCGCCAGCAGCCAAGATTGGGGACAGGGGAGGAGCAATGAGCAGTTCTTC.

The rearrangement uses TRBV5-1 and TRBJ2-2, with D possibly being TRBD1 (6 bases). Germline CDR1 and CDR2: SGHRS and YFSETQ. The CDR3 has 15 amino acids. The V and J ends lost 0 bases and 6 bases respectively, with 12 bases between them. The CDR3 here is CASSLGSGAAGELFF. The CDR3, as DNA: TGCGCCAGCAGCTTGGGCTCAGGGGCTGCCGGGGAGCTGTTTTTT. Variable domain in full (rest from reference TRBV5-1 and TRBJ2-2): KAGVTQTPRYLIKTRGQQVTLSCSPISGHRSVSWYQQTPGQGLQFLFEYFSETQRNKGNFPGRFSGRQFSNSRSEMNVSTLELGDSALYLCASSLGSGAAGELFFGEGSRLTVL.

This clone has just a few counts. The chain uses TRBV7-9 and TRBJ2-2; D not resolved. The CDR3 covers 13 residues. Germline CDR1 is SEHNR and CDR2 is FQNEAQ (reference sequence). V gave up 5 bases and J gave up 2 bases, with 6 bases separating them. In nucleotides, the CDR3 is TGTGCCAGCAGCCCGTTAAACACCGGGGAGCTGTTTTTT. Its translation: CASSPLNTGELFF.

The chain employs TRBV6-1 and TRBJ2-5; D might be TRBD1 or TRBD2, each matching 5 bases. Germline loops: CDR1 MNHNS, CDR2 SASEGT. V gave up 7 bases and J gave up 6 bases, with 15 bases separating them. This CDR3 is 13 amino acids long. CDR3 nucleotide sequence: TGTGCCAGCATTCGGGACCTCCCGAAGACCCAGTACTTC. As protein: CASIRDLPKTQYF.

The genes are TRBV30 and TRBJ1-3; D call uncertain. Germline V lookup: CDR1 GTSNPN, CDR2 SVGIG (reference sequence). V was clipped by 4 bases and J by 2 bases, with 12 bases between them. This CDR3 region has 14 residues. The CDR3 DNA reads TGTGCCTGGAACTGGGCGGTGACTGGAAACACCATATATTTT. Residues: CAWNWAVTGNTIYF.

The chain uses TRBV4-2 and TRBJ1-2; 9 positions agree with TRBD1. Germline lookup yields CDR1 LGHNA and CDR2 YNFKEQ. This CDR3 is built from 18 residues. V was pared by 4 bases and J by 4 bases, with 16 bases of the junction left unmatched. This CDR3 is CASSPKVESGTGFYGYTF. CDR3 in DNA: TGTGCCAGCAGCCCAAAAGTCGAATCCGGGACAGGGTTCTATGGCTACACCTTC.

V and J are TRBV28 and TRBJ2-5; D not resolved. CDR1 and CDR2 (germline): MDHEN, SYDVKM. With 6 bases removed from V and 7 bases from J, the gap between germline ends came to 9 bases. The CDR3 covers 11 residues. The CDR3 DNA reads TGTGCCAGCAGCCCCGGGTGGACCCAGTACTTC. Translated, it gives CASSPGWTQYF.